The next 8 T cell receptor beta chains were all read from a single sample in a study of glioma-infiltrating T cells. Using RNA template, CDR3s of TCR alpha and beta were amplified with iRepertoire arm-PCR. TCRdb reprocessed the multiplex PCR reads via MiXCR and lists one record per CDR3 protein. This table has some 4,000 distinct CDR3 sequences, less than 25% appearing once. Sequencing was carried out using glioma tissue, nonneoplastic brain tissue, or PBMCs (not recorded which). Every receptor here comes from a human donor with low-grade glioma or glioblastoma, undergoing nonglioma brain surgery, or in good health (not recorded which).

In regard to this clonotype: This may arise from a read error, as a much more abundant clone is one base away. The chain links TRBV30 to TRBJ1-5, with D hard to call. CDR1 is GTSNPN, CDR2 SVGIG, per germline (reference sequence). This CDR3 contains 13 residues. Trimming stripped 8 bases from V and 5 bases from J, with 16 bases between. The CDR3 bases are TGTGCCCCTCGGGGTTATCGTGATCAGCCCCAGCATTTT. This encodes CAPRGYRDQPQHF.

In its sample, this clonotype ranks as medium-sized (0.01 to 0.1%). CDR3 coding DNA: TGTGCCAGCAGTGAATTTCTAGGAGGCACCGGGGAGCTGTTTTTT. It is translated as CASSEFLGGTGELFF. The V call is TRBV25-1, the J call TRBJ2-2; tentative D call: TRBD2 (5 bases). From germline, CDR1 is MGHDK and CDR2 SYGVNS. Trimming took off 1 base at V and 4 bases at J, with 10 bases between the two ends. The CDR3 has 15 residues.

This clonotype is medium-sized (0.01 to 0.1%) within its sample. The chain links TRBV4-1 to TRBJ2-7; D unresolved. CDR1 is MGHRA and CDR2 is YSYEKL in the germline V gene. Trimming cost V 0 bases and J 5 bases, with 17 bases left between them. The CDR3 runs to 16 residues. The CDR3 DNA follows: TGCGCCAGCAGCCAAGATGATAGGAGTTCTCTACACGAGCAGTACGTC. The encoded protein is CASSQDDRSSLHEQYV.

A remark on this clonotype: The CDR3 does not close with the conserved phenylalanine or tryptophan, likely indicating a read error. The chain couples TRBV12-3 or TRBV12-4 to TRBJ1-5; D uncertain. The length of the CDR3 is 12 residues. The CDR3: CPSSLFRQPQHY. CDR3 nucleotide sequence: TGTCCCAGCAGCCTATTCAGGCAGCCCCAGCATTAT.

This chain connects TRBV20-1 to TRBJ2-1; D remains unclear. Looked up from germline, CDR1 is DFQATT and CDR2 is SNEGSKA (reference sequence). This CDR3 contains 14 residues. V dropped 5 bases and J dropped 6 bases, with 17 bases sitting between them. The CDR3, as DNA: TGCAGTGCTCCGAGCGTGGGGTGGAGCAATGAGCAGTTCTTC. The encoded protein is CSAPSVGWSNEQFF.

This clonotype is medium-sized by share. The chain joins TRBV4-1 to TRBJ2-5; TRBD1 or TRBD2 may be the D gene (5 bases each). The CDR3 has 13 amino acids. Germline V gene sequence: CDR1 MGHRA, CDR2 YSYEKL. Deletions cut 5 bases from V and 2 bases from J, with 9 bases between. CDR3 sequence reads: CASSRGPQETQYF. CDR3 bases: TGCGCCAGCAGCAGGGGACCGCAAGAGACCCAGTACTTC.

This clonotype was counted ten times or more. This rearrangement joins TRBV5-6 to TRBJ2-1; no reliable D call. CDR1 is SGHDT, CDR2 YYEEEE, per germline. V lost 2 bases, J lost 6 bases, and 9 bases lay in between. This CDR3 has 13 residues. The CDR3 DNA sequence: TGTGCCAGCAGCTTATCCGCATTCAATGAGCAGTTCTTC. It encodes CASSLSAFNEQFF.

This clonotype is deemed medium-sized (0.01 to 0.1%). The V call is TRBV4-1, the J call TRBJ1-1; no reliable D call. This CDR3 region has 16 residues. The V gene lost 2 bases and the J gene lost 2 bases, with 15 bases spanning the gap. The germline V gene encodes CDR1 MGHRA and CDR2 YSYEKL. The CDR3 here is CASSQPERRFNTEAFF. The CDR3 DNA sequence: TGCGCCAGCAGCCAACCGGAAAGGAGATTTAACACTGAAGCTTTCTTT.